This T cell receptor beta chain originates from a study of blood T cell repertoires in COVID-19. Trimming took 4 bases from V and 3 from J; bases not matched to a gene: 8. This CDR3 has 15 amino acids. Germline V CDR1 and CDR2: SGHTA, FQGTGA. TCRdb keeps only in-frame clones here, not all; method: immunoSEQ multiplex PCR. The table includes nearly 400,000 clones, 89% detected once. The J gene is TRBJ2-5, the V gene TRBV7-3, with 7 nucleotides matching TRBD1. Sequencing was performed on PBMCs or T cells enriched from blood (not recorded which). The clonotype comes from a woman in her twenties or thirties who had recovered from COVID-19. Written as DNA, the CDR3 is TGTGCCAGCAGCTCCCGCCGGGACAGAGAAGAGACCCAGTACTTC. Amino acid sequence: CASSSRRDREETQYF.